Listed here are 18 T cell receptor beta chains from one sample, sequenced in a study of beta chain features in type 1 diabetes. No antigen has been assigned to these receptors. What was sequenced were expressed TCRB transcripts, since all of the isolated RNA had been reverse transcribed. The data were produced by immunoSEQ multiplex PCR, yet TCRdb's version contains in-frame clones alone and is incomplete. This sample has 250,000 to 350,000 clones, with about 15% found just once. Overall study results and limits: People with Type 1 diabetes carried modestly yet significantly shorter TCRB CDR3s in all four CD4+ subsets.

Sequenced input: naive CD4+ T cells from blood. These receptors all come from a man aged 18 to 29 with type 1 diabetes.

V and J are TRBV7-9 and TRBJ2-3; TRBD2 matches at 9 bases. The CDR3 loop spans 19 amino acids. The V gene end was trimmed by 5 bases and the J gene end by 0 bases; junction bases not matched to a gene: 15. The V gene's germline CDR1 is SEHNR and CDR2 FQNEAQ (reference sequence). The CDR3 DNA is TGTGCCAGCAGCCCACCAAGACTTAGACTAGCGGCTAGCACAGATACGCAGTATTTT. Translated: CASSPPRLRLAASTDTQYF.

This clone was observed a handful of times. J is TRBJ2-7 and V is TRBV5-4; 10 nucleotides line up with TRBD1. Germline CDR1 reads SGHNT; CDR2 reads YYREEE (reference sequence). V shed 3 bases, J shed 6 bases, and the junction held 3 bases outside the gene matches. The CDR3 consists of 13 residues. CDR3 amino acids: CASSSGTGVEQYF. CDR3 bases: TGTGCCAGCAGCTCCGGGACAGGGGTCGAGCAGTACTTC.

CDR3 nucleotide sequence: TGTGCCAGCAAAGGGGACATAAATTACGAGCAGTACTTC. This encodes CASKGDINYEQYF. The chain links TRBV7-9 to TRBJ2-7, with D perhaps matching TRBD1 (6 bases). The CDR3 is 13 residues long. V was cut by 7 bases and J by 4 bases, with 14 bases left in between. Germline CDR1 SEHNR, CDR2 FQNEAQ (reference sequence).

This clone was seen a handful of times. The chain is built from TRBV5-1 and TRBJ2-2; TRBD2 matches at 12 bases. Trimming removed 9 bases from V and 3 bases from J; junction bases left unmatched: 3. CDR1 is SGHRS, CDR2 YFSETQ, per germline. CDR3 size: 14 residues. CDR3 sequence (DNA): TGCGCCACCCGACTAGCGGGAGACACCGGGGAGCTGTTTTTT. The encoded protein is CATRLAGDTGELFF.

The chain is built from TRBV7-7 and TRBJ1-1; tentative D call: TRBD1 (5 bases). There are 13 residues in the CDR3. CDR1 is SSHAT, CDR2 FNYEAQ, per germline (reference sequence). Between the trimmed V and J ends, which lost 6 bases and 5 bases, there was a span of 13 bases. CDR3 DNA: TGTGCCAGCAGACAAAGGGGTCAGACTGAAGCTTTCTTT. It yields the protein CASRQRGQTEAFF.

This sequence joins TRBV7-2 and TRBJ1-1; D may be TRBD1 (6 bases). The CDR3 spans 19 residues. Germline CDR1 reads SGHTA; CDR2 reads FQGNSA. V shed 5 bases and J shed 2 bases, with 27 bases lying between them. CDR3 sequence: CASSLRGLMGTRTNTEAFF. The CDR3 coding sequence is TGTGCCAGCAGCCTAAGAGGGCTCATGGGGACACGGACTAACACTGAAGCTTTCTTT.

This sequence joins TRBV4-2 and TRBJ1-5, with D perhaps matching TRBD1 (5 bases). Between the trimmed V and J ends, which lost 5 bases and 7 bases, there was a span of 12 bases. CDR1 is LGHNA and CDR2 is YNFKEQ in the germline V gene. CDR3 length equals 13 residues. The CDR3 DNA is TGTGCCAGCAGCGGGGGGGAGGCCCAGCCCCAGCATTTT. Translated, it gives CASSGGEAQPQHF.

The chain employs TRBV4-3 and TRBJ2-5; 7 bases fit TRBD2. V lost 1 base and J lost 2; bases outside the gene matches: 7. This CDR3 comprises 16 residues. CDR1 LGHNA and CDR2 YSLEER come from the germline V gene. CDR3 bases: TGCGCCAGCAGCCAAGGGTCAGGGAGGGGACAAGAGACCCAGTACTTC. It specifies CASSQGSGRGQETQYF.

Only a few counts were recorded for this clone. This chain uses TRBV7-8 with TRBJ1-5, with 7 positions matching TRBD1. With 5 bases clipped from V and 7 bases from J, the junction kept 8 bases outside the gene matches. Germline V CDR1 and CDR2: SGHVS, FQNEAQ. The CDR3 is 14 residues long. The CDR3 DNA reads as TGTGCCAGCAGCCCCAACAGGGGAGGCCAGCCCCAGCATTTT. Its translation: CASSPNRGGQPQHF.

This clone was recorded a few times. The chain is built from TRBV5-1 and TRBJ2-1; D perhaps matches TRBD2 (6 bases). The CDR3 spans 15 residues. V gave up 3 bases and J gave up 6 bases, with 16 bases separating them. Germline V gives CDR1 SGHRS, CDR2 YFSETQ. Written as DNA, the CDR3 is TGCGCCAGCAGCTGGCGGGACTGGTTTTCCAATGAGCAGTTCTTC. Translated: CASSWRDWFSNEQFF.

The rearrangement joins TRBV28 to TRBJ2-7; 10 positions agree with TRBD1. Trimming cost V 8 bases and J 3 bases; bases outside gene matches: 4. The CDR3 is 13 residues long. CDR1 is MDHEN, CDR2 SYDVKM, per germline. Written as DNA, the CDR3 is TGTGCCAGCGGGACAGGGGTAGGCTACGAGCAGTACTTC. Residues: CASGTGVGYEQYF.

Only a few counts were recorded for this clone. The chain employs TRBV6-6 and TRBJ1-1, with 11 bases lining up with TRBD1. This CDR3 has 14 amino acids. The V segment lost 5 bases and the J segment 4 bases; nucleotides outside the gene matches: 3. CDR1 is MNHNY, CDR2 SVGAGI, per germline (reference sequence). The CDR3 loop is CASSGQGAGTEAFF. CDR3 DNA sequence: TGTGCCAGCAGTGGACAGGGGGCCGGCACTGAAGCTTTCTTT.

The rearrangement joins TRBV4-1 to TRBJ2-1; TRBD2 aligns across 11 bases. This CDR3 region has 20 residues. V shed 3 bases and J 2 bases; nucleotides not matched to a gene: 15. Germline CDR1 MGHRA, CDR2 YSYEKL. The CDR3 region is CASSHVSSGRKSSAYNEQFF. As DNA, the CDR3 is TGCGCCAGCAGCCATGTATCTAGCGGGAGGAAAAGTAGCGCCTACAATGAGCAGTTCTTC.

A few counts support this clone. This chain joins TRBV9 and TRBJ2-1, with 8 bases aligning to TRBD2. With V trimmed by 4 bases and J by 7 bases, 7 bases remained unmatched. This CDR3 has 14 amino acids. The germline CDR1 and CDR2 sequences are SGDLS and YYNGEE. The DNA for the CDR3 is TGTGCCAGCAGCCCCGGGACTAGTACGAATGAGCAGTTCTTC. As protein: CASSPGTSTNEQFF.

This chain uses TRBV30 with TRBJ2-7; TRBD2 matches 7 bases. The CDR3 spans 14 residues. Trimming at V came to 3 bases and at J to 2 bases, leaving 7 bases not matched to a gene. From germline, CDR1 is GTSNPN and CDR2 SVGIG (reference sequence). The CDR3 nucleotides are TGTGCCTGGAGGGGGGAGGGCCACGCCTACGAGCAGTACTTC. Protein sequence: CAWRGEGHAYEQYF. The full variable domain, in which reference TRBV30 and TRBJ2-7 provide the parts outside the CDR3, is SQTIHQWPATLVQPVGSPLSLECTVEGTSNPNLYWYRQAAGRGLQLLFYSVGIGQISSEVPQNLSASRPQDRQFILSSKKLLLSDSGFYLCAWRGEGHAYEQYFGPGTRLTVT.

The J gene is TRBJ1-2, the V gene TRBV30; D may be TRBD1 (5 bases). The CDR3 spans 13 residues. The germline gives CDR1 GTSNPN, CDR2 SVGIG (reference sequence). Deletions cut 4 bases from V and 4 bases from J, with 13 bases between. This chain's CDR3 is CAWTDNRFYGYTF. The CDR3 nucleotides are TGTGCCTGGACGGACAACCGTTTCTATGGCTACACCTTC.

The V and J genes are TRBV6-6 and TRBJ1-1, with 7 nucleotides matching TRBD1. The V gene's germline CDR1 is MNHNY and CDR2 SVGAGI (reference sequence). The CDR3 is 12 amino acids. The junction had 2 bases not matched to a gene; V was cut back by 5 bases and J by 5 bases. CDR3 bases: TGTGCCAGCAGTAACAGGGGTACTGAAGCTTTCTTT. It codes for CASSNRGTEAFF.

This clone has only a few counts. The chain couples TRBV10-3 to TRBJ2-5; D not certain. The CDR3 has 12 amino acids. V lost 3 bases, J lost 3 bases, and 5 bases lay in between. CDR1 is ENHRY, CDR2 SYGVKD, per germline. CDR3 residues: CAISEREETQYF. The CDR3 nucleotides read TGTGCCATCAGTGAAAGAGAAGAGACCCAGTACTTC.